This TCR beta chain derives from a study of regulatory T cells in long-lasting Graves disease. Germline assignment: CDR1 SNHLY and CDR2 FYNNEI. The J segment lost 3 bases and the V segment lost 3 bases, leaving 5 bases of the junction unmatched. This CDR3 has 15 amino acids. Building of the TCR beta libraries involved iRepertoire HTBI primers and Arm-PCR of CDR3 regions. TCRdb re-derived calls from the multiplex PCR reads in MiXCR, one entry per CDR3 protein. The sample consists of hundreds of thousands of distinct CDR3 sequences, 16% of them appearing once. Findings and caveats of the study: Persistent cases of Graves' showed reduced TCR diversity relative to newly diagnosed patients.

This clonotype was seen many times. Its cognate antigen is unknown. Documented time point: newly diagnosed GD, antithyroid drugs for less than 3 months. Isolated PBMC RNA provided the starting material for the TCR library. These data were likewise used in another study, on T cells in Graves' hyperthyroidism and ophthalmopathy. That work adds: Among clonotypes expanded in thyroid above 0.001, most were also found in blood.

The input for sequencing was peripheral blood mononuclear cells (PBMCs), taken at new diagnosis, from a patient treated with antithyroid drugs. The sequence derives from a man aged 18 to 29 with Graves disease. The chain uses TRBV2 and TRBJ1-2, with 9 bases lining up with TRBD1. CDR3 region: CASSDRRQGDYGYTF. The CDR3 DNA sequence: TGTGCCAGCAGTGACCGCAGACAGGGGGACTATGGCTACACCTTC.